The T cell receptor (beta chain) under discussion was sequenced for a study of blood T cell repertoires in COVID-19. Across the whole study: Some COVID-19 samples were acute and others convalescent; all came from the United States, Italy and Spain.

Profiled with immunoSEQ multiplex PCR; TCRdb holds only in-frame clones, not every one. Here the sample spans roughly 34,000 clones, 80% being singletons. This clonotype was sampled from a man older than 75 with acute or convalescent COVID-19. Sequenced: peripheral blood.

In DNA, the CDR3 is TGTGCCAGCTCACCGACAGGGGCCTATGGCTACACCTTC. This sequence encodes CASSPTGAYGYTF. The V and J genes are TRBV18 and TRBJ1-2; TRBD1 matches at 8 bases. The V gene end was trimmed by 3 bases and the J gene end by 4 bases; junction bases not matched to a gene: 1. The CDR3 has 13 amino acids. The germline gives CDR1 KGHSH, CDR2 LQKENI.